A single sample gave rise to the 20 T cell receptor beta chains below, sequenced in a study of T-cell memory formation after mild COVID-19. TCRdb reprocessed the 5' RACE reads with MiXCR, giving one entry per CDR3 protein. The repertoire has about 270,000 distinct CDR3 sequences, more than 15% of them found once; the top ten carry about 23%. What was sequenced was PBMCs or a T cell subset sorted from them (not recorded which). The receptors derive from a young man who had mild COVID-19 (a few samples of this study predate the infection). Cell type and time point are not known.

In this sample, this clonotype turned up a few times. CDR3 sequence reads: CASSDGDRGGYYEQFF. The CDR3 DNA reads TGTGCCAGCAGCGACGGAGACAGGGGGGGTTATTATGAGCAGTTCTTC. The rearrangement links TRBV9 to TRBJ2-1, with 9 bases aligning to TRBD1. Germline assignment: CDR1 SGDLS and CDR2 YYNGEE. With 3 bases clipped from V and 8 bases from J, the junction kept 12 bases outside the gene matches. This CDR3 contains 16 residues.

This chain connects TRBV5-4 to TRBJ2-4; D gene ambiguous. Germline loops: CDR1 SGHNT, CDR2 YYREEE (reference sequence). The CDR3 sequence is 18 residues long. V was pared by 1 base and J by 0 bases, with 17 bases between. For the CDR3, the DNA is TGTGCCAGCAGCTTGTTTCTTTCCCATTCACTAGCCAAAAACATTCAGTACTTC. It yields the protein CASSLFLSHSLAKNIQYF.

This clonotype has at least ten counts. The CDR3 nucleotides read TGTGCCAGCAGTTTACCCAATCAGCCCCAGCATTTT. Translated: CASSLPNQPQHF. The V gene is TRBV12-3 or TRBV12-4, the J gene TRBJ1-5; no reliable D call. V lost 2 bases and J lost 3, with 2 bases in between. This CDR3 is 12 amino acids long.

This clonotype was observed many times. The genes are TRBV4-3 and TRBJ2-3; tentative D call: TRBD2 (6 bases). The V end lost 5 bases, the J end lost 4 bases, and 13 bases lay between the germline ends. The CDR3 is 14 amino acids. CDR1 is LGHNA, CDR2 YSLEER, per germline. CDR3 residues: CASSSGREPDTQYF. CDR3 sequence (DNA): TGCGCCAGCAGCTCGGGACGGGAGCCAGATACGCAGTATTTT.

This clonotype was seen a few times. This rearrangement joins TRBV5-5 to TRBJ2-1; no clear D gene. Germline-derived CDR1 and CDR2 are SGHKS and YYEKEE (reference sequence). Trimming stripped 0 bases from V and 6 bases from J, with 10 bases between. The CDR3 sequence is 14 residues long. This CDR3 is CASSLAVSPNEQFF. The CDR3 region has the DNA TGTGCCAGCAGCTTGGCCGTCAGCCCCAATGAGCAGTTCTTC.

The V gene is TRBV5-1, the J gene TRBJ1-5; D gene ambiguous. CDR3 length: 14 residues. Trimming cost V 2 bases and J 7 bases, with 13 bases left between them. CDR1 and CDR2 from the germline V gene are SGHRS and YFSETQ. The CDR3 spells CASSFGRNTQPQHF. CDR3 coding DNA: TGCGCCAGCAGCTTTGGAAGGAATACCCAGCCCCAGCATTTT. Full variable domain (missing parts from reference TRBV5-1 and TRBJ1-5): KAGVTQTPRYLIKTRGQQVTLSCSPISGHRSVSWYQQTPGQGLQFLFEYFSETQRNKGNFPGRFSGRQFSNSRSEMNVSTLELGDSALYLCASSFGRNTQPQHFGDGTRLSIL.

This clonotype was counted a few times. The chain has TRBV15 and TRBJ1-1; no clear D gene. The CDR3 extends over 14 amino acids. Germline-derived CDR1 and CDR2 are LNHNV and YYDKDF (reference sequence). The V gene lost 0 bases and the J gene lost 3 bases, with 8 bases spanning the gap. The CDR3 reads CATSRDGRDTEAFF. DNA of the CDR3: TGTGCCACCAGCAGAGATGGAAGGGACACTGAAGCTTTCTTT.

This clonotype turned up a few times. This chain joins TRBV5-1 and TRBJ1-2; no clear D gene. The CDR3 contains 13 residues. V was trimmed by 0 bases and J by 5 bases, leaving 8 bases between them. Germline CDR1 reads SGHRS; CDR2 reads YFSETQ. This CDR3 is CASSLDSVYGYTF. CDR3 nucleotides: TGCGCCAGCAGCTTGGACAGCGTTTATGGCTACACCTTC.

The J gene is TRBJ2-1, the V gene TRBV24-1; unclear D gene. The V and J ends lost 1 base and 6 bases respectively, with 6 bases between them. The CDR3 has 13 amino acids. Germline CDR1 reads KGHDR; CDR2 reads SFDVKD. The CDR3, as DNA: TGTGCCACCAGTGATTTCTTCCTCAATGAGCAGTTCTTC. Translated, it gives CATSDFFLNEQFF.

The rearrangement links TRBV7-9 to TRBJ2-1; 14 bases line up with TRBD2. The CDR3 sequence is 18 residues long. Per germline, CDR1 SEHNR and CDR2 FQNEAQ (reference sequence). Trimming took 4 bases from V and 8 from J; bases not matched to a gene: 13. The chain's CDR3 is CASSSGTSGGLGGDEQFF. In DNA, the CDR3 is TGTGCCAGCAGCTCCGGGACTAGCGGGGGCTTAGGTGGGGATGAGCAGTTCTTC. Combining the CDR3 with reference TRBV7-9 and TRBJ2-1 gives the whole variable domain DTGVSQNPRHKITKRGQNVTFRCDPISEHNRLYWYRQTLGQGPEFLTYFQNEAQLEKSRLLSDRFSAERPKGSFSTLEIQRTEQGDSAMYLCASSSGTSGGLGGDEQFFGPGTRLTVL.

This clonotype was observed a few times. V is TRBV10-3 and J is TRBJ2-3; the D is unclear. Per germline, CDR1 ENHRY and CDR2 SYGVKD. The CDR3 consists of 13 residues. Deletions cut 10 bases from V and 5 bases from J, with 16 bases between. CDR3 DNA sequence: TGTGCCACCCTTGGCCACCTAGGAGATACGCAGTATTTT. Its protein product is CATLGHLGDTQYF.

The chain carries TRBV7-3 and TRBJ2-5; D is uncertain. V lost 1 base and J lost 2, with 5 bases in between. The germline V gene has CDR1 SGHTA and CDR2 FQGTGA. The CDR3 runs to 13 residues. The CDR3, as DNA: TGTGCCAGCAGCTTAAGCAATCAAGAGACCCAGTACTTC. Translation: CASSLSNQETQYF.

This clonotype has ten or more counts. The chain combines TRBV18 with TRBJ2-7; the D gene is possibly TRBD1 (6 bases). The V end lost 1 base, the J end lost 5 bases, and 12 bases lay between the germline ends. The CDR3 runs 14 residues. Germline assignment: CDR1 KGHSH and CDR2 LQKENI. CDR3 nucleotide sequence: TGTGCCAGCTCACCACGTCCAGGGGTCGACGAGCAGTACTTC. Protein sequence: CASSPRPGVDEQYF.

The V call is TRBV4-3, the J call TRBJ1-2; possibly TRBD1 for D (5 bases). Germline V gene data show CDR1 as LGHNA and CDR2 as YSLEER. The CDR3 loop spans 14 amino acids. Trimming took 0 bases from V and 8 from J, leaving 13 bases between them. The CDR3 DNA is TGCGCCAGCAGCCAAGATGGCAGGGATGGCGGCTACACCTTC. This sequence encodes CASSQDGRDGGYTF.

This clonotype was detected only a few times. J is TRBJ2-5 and V is TRBV27; no clear D gene. The length of the CDR3 is 12 residues. V lost 4 bases and J lost 7, with 10 bases in between. Germline values: CDR1 MNHEY, CDR2 SMNVEV (reference sequence). As DNA, the CDR3 is TGTGCCAGCAGTTCTCGATTCGGGACCCAGTACTTC. Amino acids: CASSSRFGTQYF.

The V and J genes are TRBV18 and TRBJ1-6; TRBD1 matches 10 bases. The germline gives CDR1 KGHSH, CDR2 LQKENI. Germline trimming cut 2 bases from V and 10 bases from J; bases unmatched to any gene: 5. The CDR3 consists of 15 residues. CDR3: CASSPYDRGLSPLHF. DNA for the CDR3: TGTGCCAGCTCACCATACGACAGGGGGCTATCACCCCTCCACTTT.

This clonotype was picked up a small number of times. The CDR3 loop reads CAPSRAFPYEQYF. The CDR3 DNA follows: TGTGCCCCCAGCAGGGCATTCCCCTACGAGCAGTACTTC. This sequence joins TRBV25-1 and TRBJ2-7, with D possibly matching TRBD1 (5 bases). The germline V and J ends were trimmed by 11 bases and 2 bases, with 16 bases remaining between them. Germline V gives CDR1 MGHDK, CDR2 SYGVNS. The CDR3 loop spans 13 amino acids.

This clonotype was picked up a small number of times. The rearrangement joins TRBV7-9 to TRBJ1-6; 8 bases line up with TRBD1. Trimming at V came to 6 bases and at J to 7 bases, leaving 8 bases not matched to a gene. The CDR3 consists of 15 residues. Germline CDR1 and CDR2: SEHNR and FQNEAQ (reference sequence). The CDR3 sequence: CASRGRQGPNSPLHF. The CDR3 coding sequence is TGTGCCAGCAGGGGTCGACAGGGGCCCAATTCACCCCTCCACTTT.

Many counts were recorded for this clonotype. The V call is TRBV7-2, the J call TRBJ2-3; the D gene is possibly TRBD2 (5 bases). Trimming stripped 5 bases from V and 2 bases from J, with 17 bases between. The germline CDR1 and CDR2 sequences are SGHTA and FQGNSA. The CDR3 is 16 amino acids. CDR3 bases: TGTGCCAGCAGCCCGCCGGGGTTCACCCTCACAGATACGCAGTATTTT. The encoded protein is CASSPPGFTLTDTQYF.

V gene TRBV5-6 combines with J gene TRBJ2-7, with 8 bases aligning to TRBD1. Germline V lookup: CDR1 SGHDT, CDR2 YYEEEE. The CDR3 extends over 14 amino acids. The trim removed 5 bases at V and 6 bases at J, leaving 10 bases unmatched. CDR3 sequence: CASRSGQGPGEQYF. In DNA, the CDR3 is TGTGCCAGCAGATCAGGACAGGGCCCTGGCGAGCAGTACTTC.